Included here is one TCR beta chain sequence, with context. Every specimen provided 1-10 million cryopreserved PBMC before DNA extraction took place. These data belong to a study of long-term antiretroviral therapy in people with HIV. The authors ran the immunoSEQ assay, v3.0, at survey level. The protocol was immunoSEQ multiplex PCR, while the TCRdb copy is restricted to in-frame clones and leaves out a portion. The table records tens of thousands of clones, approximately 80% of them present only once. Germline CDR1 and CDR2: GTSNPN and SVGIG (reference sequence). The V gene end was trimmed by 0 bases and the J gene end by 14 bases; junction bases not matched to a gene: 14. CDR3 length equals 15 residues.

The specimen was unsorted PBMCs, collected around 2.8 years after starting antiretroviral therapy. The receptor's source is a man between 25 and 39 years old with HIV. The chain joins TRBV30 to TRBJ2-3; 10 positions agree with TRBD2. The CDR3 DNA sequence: TGTGCCTGGAGTGTAGCGGGGGGACTAGCGACCCGGGTGTATTTT. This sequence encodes CAWSVAGGLATRVYF. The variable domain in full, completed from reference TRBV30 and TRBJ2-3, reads SQTIHQWPATLVQPVGSPLSLECTVEGTSNPNLYWYRQAAGRGLQLLFYSVGIGQISSEVPQNLSASRPQDRQFILSSKKLLLSDSGFYLCAWSVAGGLATRVYFGPGTRLTVL.